Shown below are 10 T cell receptor beta chains from a single sample sequenced in a study of blood T cell repertoires in COVID-19. Measured with immunoSEQ multiplex PCR; TCRdb has only the in-frame clones, and not every one. The sample includes about 46,000 clones, roughly 88% seen only once; the top ten take around 32%. Specimen: peripheral blood. These receptors came from a woman of 80 years or more with COVID-19, enrolled during active disease.

The chain employs TRBV2 and TRBJ1-2; D gene unclear. This CDR3 is 11 amino acids long. V gave up 4 bases and J gave up 7 bases, with 7 bases separating them. CDR1 is SNHLY and CDR2 is FYNNEI in the germline V gene. CDR3 residues: CASSGGGGYTF. Here the CDR3 DNA reads TGTGCCAGCAGTGGTGGAGGTGGCTACACCTTC.

The genes are TRBV7-8 and TRBJ2-1, with 10 bases lining up with TRBD2. The germline gives CDR1 SGHVS, CDR2 FQNEAQ. This CDR3 is 16 amino acids long. V lost 5 bases to trimming and J lost 3 bases; unmatched junction nucleotides: 7. The CDR3 nucleotides read TGTGCCAGCAGCAACAGCGGGGGGGGCCTCTACAATGAGCAGTTCTTC. Amino acids: CASSNSGGGLYNEQFF.

This clone was picked up many times. The chain combines TRBV4-2 with TRBJ1-2; no clear D. Germline V CDR1 and CDR2: LGHNA, YNFKEQ. Trimming pared 0 bases from V and 4 bases from J, leaving 12 bases between. The CDR3 has 15 residues. CDR3 nucleotide sequence: TGTGCCAGCAGCCAAGAGGCGGAATCCTTCTATGGCTACACCTTC. Its translation: CASSQEAESFYGYTF.

This clone was found a few times. The chain links TRBV9 to TRBJ2-5; 14 bases agree with TRBD2. The CDR3 is 16 amino acids. Germline assignment: CDR1 SGDLS and CDR2 YYNGEE. Unmatched junction bases numbered 6, after V lost 4 bases and J lost 4 bases. The CDR3 bases are TGTGCCAGCAGCCCGACTAGCGGGGGGGCCGGAGAGACCCAGTACTTC. Its protein is CASSPTSGGAGETQYF.

In this sample, this clone turned up once. The chain combines TRBV19 with TRBJ1-1, with 7 bases aligning to TRBD1. CDR1 is LNHDA, CDR2 SQIVND, per germline (reference sequence). V was pared by 8 bases and J by 0 bases, with 3 bases of the junction left unmatched. The CDR3 totals 13 residues. Here the CDR3 reads CASGDRMNTEAFF. The CDR3 DNA follows: TGTGCCAGTGGGGACAGAATGAACACTGAAGCTTTCTTT.

The chain couples TRBV5-1 to TRBJ2-3; 9 nucleotides align to TRBD2. This CDR3 is 15 amino acids long. CDR1 and CDR2 from the germline V gene are SGHRS and YFSETQ. The trim removed 4 bases at V and 2 bases at J, leaving 5 bases unmatched. CDR3 bases: TGCGCCAGCAGCCCACTAGCGGGTAACACAGATACGCAGTATTTT. Amino acids: CASSPLAGNTDTQYF.

The rearrangement uses TRBV13 and TRBJ1-1; D may be TRBD1 (5 bases). Germline V gene data show CDR1 as PRHDT and CDR2 as FYEKMQ (reference sequence). This CDR3 is built from 14 residues. V gave up 3 bases and J gave up 1 base, with 9 bases separating them. The CDR3 here is CASSLGGGNTEAFF. In nucleotides, the CDR3 is TGTGCCAGCAGCTTGGGGGGAGGGAACACTGAAGCTTTCTTT. Based on the CDR3 plus reference TRBV13 and TRBJ1-1, the full variable domain is AAGVIQSPRHLIKEKRETATLKCYPIPRHDTVYWYQQGPGQDPQFLISFYEKMQSDKGSIPDRFSAQQFSDYHSELNMSSLELGDSALYFCASSLGGGNTEAFFGQGTRLTVV.

V is TRBV7-8 and J is TRBJ2-3; 10 bases are a match to TRBD1. Per the germline V gene, CDR1 is SGHVS and CDR2 is FQNEAQ. Trimming cost V 2 bases and J 5 bases; bases outside gene matches: 4. The CDR3 length is 15 residues. As DNA, the CDR3 is TGTGCCAGCAGCTTAAGACAGGGGGCGGGAGATACGCAGTATTTT. Translating it yields CASSLRQGAGDTQYF.

The V and J genes are TRBV6-2 or TRBV6-3 and TRBJ2-1; 10 nucleotides match TRBD2. CDR1 and CDR2 (germline): MNHEY, SVGEGT. The CDR3 runs 19 residues. V dropped 6 bases and J dropped 7; count of bases not matched to a gene: 21. CDR3 loop: CASSPGGLASRWGRNEQFF. The CDR3 region has the DNA TGTGCCAGCAGCCCAGGGGGACTAGCGAGCCGCTGGGGGCGTAATGAGCAGTTCTTC.

This clone occurred once. The chain is built from TRBV29-1 and TRBJ2-3; 9 nucleotides align to TRBD1. The CDR3 runs 16 residues. V trimming: 3 bases; J trimming: 2 bases; junction bases outside the gene matches: 9. Germline CDR1 SQVTM, CDR2 ANQGSEA. CDR3 DNA: TGCAGCGTTGAGGGGGGGACAGGGTATTCCACAGATACGCAGTATTTT. Protein sequence: CSVEGGTGYSTDTQYF.